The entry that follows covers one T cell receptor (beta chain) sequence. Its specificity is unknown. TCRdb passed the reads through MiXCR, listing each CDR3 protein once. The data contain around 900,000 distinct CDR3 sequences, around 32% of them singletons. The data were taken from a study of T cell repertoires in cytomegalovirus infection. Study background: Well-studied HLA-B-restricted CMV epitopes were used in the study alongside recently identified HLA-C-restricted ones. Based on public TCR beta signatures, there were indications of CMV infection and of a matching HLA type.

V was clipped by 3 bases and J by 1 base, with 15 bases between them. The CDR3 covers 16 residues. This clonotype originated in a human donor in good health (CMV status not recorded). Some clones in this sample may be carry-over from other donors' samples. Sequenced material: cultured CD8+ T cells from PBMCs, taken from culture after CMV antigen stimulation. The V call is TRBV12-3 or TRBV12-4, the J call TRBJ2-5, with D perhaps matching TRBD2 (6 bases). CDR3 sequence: CASSFDSGTIQETQYF. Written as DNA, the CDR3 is TGTGCCAGCAGTTTTGATAGCGGAACAATCCAAGAGACCCAGTACTTC.